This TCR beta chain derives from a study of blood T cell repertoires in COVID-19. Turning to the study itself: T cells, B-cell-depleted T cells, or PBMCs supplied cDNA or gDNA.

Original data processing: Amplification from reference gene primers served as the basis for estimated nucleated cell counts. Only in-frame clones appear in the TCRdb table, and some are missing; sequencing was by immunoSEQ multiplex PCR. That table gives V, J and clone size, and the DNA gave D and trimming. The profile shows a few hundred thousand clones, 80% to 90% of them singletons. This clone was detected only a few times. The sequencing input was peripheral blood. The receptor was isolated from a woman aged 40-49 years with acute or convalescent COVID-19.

The CDR3 coding sequence is TGTGCCAGCAGGGGGACAGGGGTGGTCTACACCTTC. Its translation: CASRGTGVVYTF. V is TRBV3-1 (or the pseudogene TRBV3-2) and J is TRBJ1-2; 10 nucleotides match TRBD1. Germline loops: CDR1 LGHDT, CDR2 YNNKEL (reference sequence). The CDR3 spans 12 residues. The ends lost 6 bases at V and 10 bases at J; junction bases unmatched: 5.